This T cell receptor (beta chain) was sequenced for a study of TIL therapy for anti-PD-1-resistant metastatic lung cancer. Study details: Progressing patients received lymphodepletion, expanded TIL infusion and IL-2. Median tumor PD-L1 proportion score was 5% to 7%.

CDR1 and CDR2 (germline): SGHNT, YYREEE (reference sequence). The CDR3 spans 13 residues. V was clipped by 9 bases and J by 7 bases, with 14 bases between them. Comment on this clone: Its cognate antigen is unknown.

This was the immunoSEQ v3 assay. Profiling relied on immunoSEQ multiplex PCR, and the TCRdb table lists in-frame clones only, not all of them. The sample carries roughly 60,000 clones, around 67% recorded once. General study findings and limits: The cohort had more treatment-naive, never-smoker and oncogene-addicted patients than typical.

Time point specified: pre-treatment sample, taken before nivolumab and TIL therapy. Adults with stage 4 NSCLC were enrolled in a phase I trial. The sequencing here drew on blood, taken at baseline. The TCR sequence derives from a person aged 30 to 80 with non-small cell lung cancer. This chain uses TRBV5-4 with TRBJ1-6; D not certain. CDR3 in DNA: TGTGCCAAAGCTACGAGCCCCAATTCACCCCTCCACTTT. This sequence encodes CAKATSPNSPLHF.